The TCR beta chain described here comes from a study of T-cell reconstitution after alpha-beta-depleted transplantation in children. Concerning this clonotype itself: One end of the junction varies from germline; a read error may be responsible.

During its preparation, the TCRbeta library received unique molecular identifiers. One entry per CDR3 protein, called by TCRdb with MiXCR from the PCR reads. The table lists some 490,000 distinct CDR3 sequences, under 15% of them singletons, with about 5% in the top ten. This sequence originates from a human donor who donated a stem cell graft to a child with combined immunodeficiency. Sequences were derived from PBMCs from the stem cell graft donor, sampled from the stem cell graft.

The CDR3 region has the DNA TGTGCCAGCAGCTTAGCGGGTCTTCGGCAGAGCTCCTACTATGAGCAGTTCTTC. Protein product: CASSLAGLRQSSYYEQFF. The rearrangement uses TRBV7-8 and TRBJ2-1; D is undetermined. Germline V CDR1 and CDR2: SGHVS, FQNEAQ. CDR3 length equals 18 residues. Full variable domain (outside the CDR3, taken from reference TRBV7-8 and TRBJ2-1): GAGVSQSPRYKVAKRGQDVALRCDPISGHVSLFWYQQALGQGPEFLTYFQNEAQLDKSGLPSDRFFAERPEGSVSTLKIQRTQQEDSAVYLCASSLAGLRQSSYYEQFFGPGTRLTVL.